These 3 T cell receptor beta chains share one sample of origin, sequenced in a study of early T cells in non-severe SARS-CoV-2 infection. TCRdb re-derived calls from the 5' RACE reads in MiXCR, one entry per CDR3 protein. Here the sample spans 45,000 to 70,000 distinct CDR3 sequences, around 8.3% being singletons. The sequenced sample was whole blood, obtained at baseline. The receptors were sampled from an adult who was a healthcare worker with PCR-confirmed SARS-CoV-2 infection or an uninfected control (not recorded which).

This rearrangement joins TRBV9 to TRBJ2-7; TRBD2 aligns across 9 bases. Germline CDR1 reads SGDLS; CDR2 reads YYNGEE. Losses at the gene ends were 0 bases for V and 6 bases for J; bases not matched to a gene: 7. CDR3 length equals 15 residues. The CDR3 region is CASSVASSAGGEQYF. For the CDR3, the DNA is TGTGCCAGCAGCGTAGCTAGTTCAGCGGGAGGCGAGCAGTACTTC.

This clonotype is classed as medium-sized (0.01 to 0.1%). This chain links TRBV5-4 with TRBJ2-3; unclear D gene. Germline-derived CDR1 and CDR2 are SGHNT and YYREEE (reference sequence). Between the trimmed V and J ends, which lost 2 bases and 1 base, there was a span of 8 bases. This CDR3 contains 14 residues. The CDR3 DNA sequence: TGTGCCAGCAGCTTAGAGGCGGGCACAGATACGCAGTATTTT. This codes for CASSLEAGTDTQYF. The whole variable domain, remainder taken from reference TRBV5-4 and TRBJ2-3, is ETGVTQSPTHLIKTRGQQVTLRCSSQSGHNTVSWYQQALGQGPQFIFQYYREEENGRGNFPPRFSGLQFPNYSSELNVNALELDDSALYLCASSLEAGTDTQYFGPGTRLTVL.

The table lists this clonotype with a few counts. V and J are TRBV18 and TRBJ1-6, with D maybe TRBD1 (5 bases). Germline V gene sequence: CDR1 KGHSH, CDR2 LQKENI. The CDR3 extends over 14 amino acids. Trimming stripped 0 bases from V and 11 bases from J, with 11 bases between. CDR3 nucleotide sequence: TGTGCCAGCTCACCACCGTTATCGGGGCCACCCCTCCACTTT. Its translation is CASSPPLSGPPLHF. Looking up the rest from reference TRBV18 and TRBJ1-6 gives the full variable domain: NAGVMQNPRHLVRRRGQEARLRCSPMKGHSHVYWYRQLPEEGLKFMVYLQKENIIDESGMPKERFSAEFPKEGPSILRIQQVVRGDSAAYFCASSPPLSGPPLHFGNGTRLTVT.